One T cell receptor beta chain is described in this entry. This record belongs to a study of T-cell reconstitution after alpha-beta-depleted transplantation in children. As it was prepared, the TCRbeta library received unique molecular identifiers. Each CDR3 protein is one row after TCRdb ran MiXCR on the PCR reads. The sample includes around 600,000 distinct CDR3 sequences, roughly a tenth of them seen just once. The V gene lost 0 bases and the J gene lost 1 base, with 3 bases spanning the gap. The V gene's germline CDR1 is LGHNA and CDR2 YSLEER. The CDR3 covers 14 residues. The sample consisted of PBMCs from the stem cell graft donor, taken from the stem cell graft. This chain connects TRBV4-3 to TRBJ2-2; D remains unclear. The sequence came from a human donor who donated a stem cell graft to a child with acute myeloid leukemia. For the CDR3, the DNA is TGCGCCAGCAGCCAAGAGGAGAACACCGGGGAGCTGTTTTTT. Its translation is CASSQEENTGELFF.